The 27 T cell receptor beta chains presented below share a single source sample, sequenced in a study of T cells in Graves' hyperthyroidism and ophthalmopathy. Researchers took RNA transcripts and amplified the TCR beta CDR3 regions from them. The HTBI primer set drove a first-round RT-PCR of the TCR CDR3. TCRdb used MiXCR to reprocess the multiplex PCR reads, holding one entry per CDR3 protein. The sample holds a few hundred thousand distinct CDR3 sequences, more than 12% seen once. The sample comprised blood. The source is a woman aged 25 to 39 with Graves' hyperthyroidism.

This clonotype occurred many times. This sequence joins TRBV6-2 or TRBV6-3 and TRBJ1-1; possibly TRBD1 for D (6 bases). The CDR3 covers 17 residues. The V and J ends lost 0 bases and 0 bases respectively, with 14 bases between them. Germline V lookup: CDR1 MNHEY, CDR2 SVGEGT. This chain's CDR3 is CASSYSMPGAVNTEAFF. In nucleotides, the CDR3 is TGTGCCAGCAGTTACTCGATGCCAGGGGCGGTGAACACTGAAGCTTTCTTT.

In this sample, this clonotype turned up a few times. V and J are TRBV6-1 and TRBJ1-1; D is unclear. CDR3 length: 14 amino acids. In germline, CDR1 is MNHNS, CDR2 SASEGT. V was cut by 10 bases and J by 0 bases, with 15 bases left in between. The CDR3 reads CAIKISDMNTEAFF. CDR3 in DNA: TGTGCCATCAAGATTTCCGACATGAACACTGAAGCTTTCTTT.

This clonotype has only a few counts. V usage is TRBV10-3 and J usage is TRBJ2-1; 11 bases agree with TRBD2. V trimming: 0 bases; J trimming: 10 bases; junction bases outside the gene matches: 8. Germline V gene sequence: CDR1 ENHRY, CDR2 SYGVKD. The CDR3 spans 16 residues. For the CDR3, the DNA is TGTGCCATCAGTGAGTCCGGGACTAGCGGCCGCCCGGAGCAGTTCTTC. Translated: CAISESGTSGRPEQFF.

This clonotype was detected many times. V is TRBV7-3 and J is TRBJ2-7, with D perhaps assigned TRBD1 or TRBD2 (6 bases each). The CDR3 runs 13 residues. Between the trimmed V and J ends, which lost 3 bases and 4 bases, there was a span of 10 bases. Germline V CDR1 and CDR2: SGHTA, FQGTGA. The CDR3 protein is CASSLGAGYEQYF. The CDR3 DNA is TGTGCCAGCAGCTTGGGGGCGGGGTACGAGCAGTACTTC.

This clonotype was detected many times. The V gene is TRBV3-1, the J gene TRBJ1-6; D is uncertain. The CDR3 runs to 14 residues. V shed 2 bases and J shed 8 bases, with 10 bases lying between them. Germline lookup yields CDR1 LGHDT and CDR2 YNNKEL (reference sequence). The CDR3 spells CASSQSPSDSPLHF. Written as DNA, the CDR3 is TGTGCCAGCAGCCAAAGCCCATCGGATTCACCCCTCCACTTT.

This clonotype was seen only a few times. The chain has TRBV3-1 and TRBJ2-2; 12 bases agree with TRBD1. Germline trimming cut 10 bases from V and 6 bases from J; bases unmatched to any gene: 21. CDR1 is LGHDT, CDR2 YNNKEL, per germline (reference sequence). This CDR3 spans 19 amino acids. The chain's CDR3 is CANNGTGGLAGLGAGELFF. In DNA, the CDR3 is TGTGCCAACAACGGGACAGGGGGCTTAGCGGGACTCGGGGCCGGGGAGCTGTTTTTT.

The chain uses TRBV3-1 and TRBJ1-4; 7 bases agree with TRBD1. CDR1 LGHDT and CDR2 YNNKEL come from the germline V gene (reference sequence). The CDR3 spans 18 residues. The V segment lost 1 base and the J segment 7 bases; nucleotides outside the gene matches: 15. The CDR3 nucleotides read TGTGCCAGCAGCCAAGCCGGTATCTCGACAGGGTGGGGTGAAAAACTGTTTTTT. It specifies CASSQAGISTGWGEKLFF.

The J gene is TRBJ1-2, the V gene TRBV24-1; D not resolved. Trimming took 0 bases from V and 5 from J, leaving 9 bases between them. The CDR3 length is 14 residues. Germline loops: CDR1 KGHDR, CDR2 SFDVKD. The CDR3 bases are TGTGCCACCAGTGATTTGGAAAGCCGGTATGGCTACACCTTC. Amino acids: CATSDLESRYGYTF.

This chain uses TRBV4-2 with TRBJ2-1; 7 bases match TRBD1. Looked up from germline, CDR1 is LGHNA and CDR2 is YNFKEQ. The CDR3 is 16 residues long. V shed 2 bases, J shed 3 bases, and the junction held 7 bases outside the gene matches. CDR3 bases: TGTGCCAGCAGCCAAAGAGAGGGGGCCGGCTACAATGAGCAGTTCTTC. This sequence encodes CASSQREGAGYNEQFF.

The rearrangement uses TRBV10-3 and TRBJ2-1, with 7 bases that match TRBD2. The CDR3 sequence is 17 residues long. Germline assignment: CDR1 ENHRY and CDR2 SYGVKD. V trimming: 3 bases; J trimming: 0 bases; junction bases outside the gene matches: 8. The CDR3, as DNA: TGTGCCATCAGTGAACCTAGCGGAACCTACTCCTACAATGAGCAGTTCTTC. It codes for CAISEPSGTYSYNEQFF.

This clonotype was counted only a few times. The chain recombines TRBV28 with TRBJ2-3; TRBD2 might be the D (6 bases). CDR3 length equals 15 residues. V lost 5 bases and J 4 bases, leaving 16 bases between the germline ends. CDR1 is MDHEN, CDR2 SYDVKM, per germline. The CDR3 DNA sequence: TGTGCCAGCAGTAATCTAGCGTACGGCCCAGATACGCAGTATTTT. Translated, it gives CASSNLAYGPDTQYF.

At least ten counts were recorded for this clonotype. The V call is TRBV27, the J call TRBJ2-2; 15 nucleotides line up with TRBD2. This CDR3 is 18 amino acids long. V was clipped by 4 bases and J by 4 bases; unmatched bases: 7. From germline, CDR1 is MNHEY and CDR2 SMNVEV (reference sequence). CDR3 amino acids: CASSSRTSGRAGTGELFF. The DNA for the CDR3 is TGTGCCAGCAGTTCCCGGACTAGCGGGAGGGCCGGCACCGGGGAGCTGTTTTTT.

The V and J genes are TRBV15 and TRBJ1-5; 9 nucleotides align to TRBD1. This CDR3 spans 18 amino acids. The V and J ends lost 0 bases and 6 bases, in that order; junction bases with no gene match: 12. Per the germline V gene, CDR1 is LNHNV and CDR2 is YYDKDF (reference sequence). CDR3 bases: TGTGCCACCAGCAGAGATTCTTGGGGACAGGGCCTCGGTCAGCCCCAGCATTTT. Its protein is CATSRDSWGQGLGQPQHF.

This clonotype was counted many times. V gene TRBV3-1 combines with J gene TRBJ2-5, with D hard to call. This CDR3 is built from 12 residues. Trimming removed 0 bases at V and 5 bases at J, with 4 bases between. From germline, CDR1 is LGHDT and CDR2 YNNKEL (reference sequence). CDR3 protein: CASSQDRETQYF. As DNA, the CDR3 is TGTGCCAGCAGCCAAGATAGGGAGACCCAGTACTTC.

This clonotype was observed many times. The rearrangement links TRBV4-2 to TRBJ2-3; perhaps D is TRBD1 or TRBD2 (5 bases each). The V gene's germline CDR1 is LGHNA and CDR2 YNFKEQ. V lost 4 bases to trimming and J lost 5 bases, with 16 bases between them. The CDR3 contains 15 residues. Here the CDR3 reads CASSLSGALGDTQYF. CDR3 sequence (DNA): TGTGCCAGCAGCCTCTCCGGGGCCCTTGGAGATACGCAGTATTTT.

The chain is built from TRBV5-5 and TRBJ2-1; D possibly corresponds to TRBD1 (6 bases). CDR3 length equals 15 residues. V shed 4 bases and J shed 1 base, with 12 bases lying between them. Germline CDR1 reads SGHKS; CDR2 reads YYEKEE (reference sequence). The CDR3 nucleotides are TGTGCCAGCAGCCGGGCAGGGGTGTCCTACAATGAGCAGTTCTTC. It yields the protein CASSRAGVSYNEQFF.

This clonotype was seen repeatedly, ten times or more. This chain joins TRBV5-1 and TRBJ2-1; 9 bases align to TRBD2. This CDR3 spans 14 amino acids. Per the germline V gene, CDR1 is SGHRS and CDR2 is YFSETQ. J was trimmed by 7 bases and V by 1 base; bases with no gene match: 3. CDR3 protein: CASSLTRGGNEQFF. CDR3 coding DNA: TGCGCCAGCAGCTTGACGCGGGGGGGGAATGAGCAGTTCTTC.

This clonotype was seen a handful of times. The chain employs TRBV7-9 and TRBJ2-3; D is unresolved. The V end was cut by 11 bases, the J end by 4 bases, with 10 bases between. Germline CDR1 SEHNR, CDR2 FQNEAQ (reference sequence). The CDR3 is 11 amino acids. This CDR3 reads CAAVSADTQYF. CDR3 DNA sequence: TGTGCCGCGGTATCTGCAGATACGCAGTATTTT.

CDR3 DNA: TGCAGCTCCGACGACAGGGGGAGGCTCACAGATACGCAGTATTTT. This translates into CSSDDRGRLTDTQYF. This rearrangement joins TRBV29-1 to TRBJ2-3, with 9 positions matching TRBD1. Per the germline V gene, CDR1 is SQVTM and CDR2 is ANQGSEA. The CDR3 sequence is 15 residues long. The junction had 11 bases not matched to a gene; V was cut back by 8 bases and J by 2 bases.

Turning to this clonotype: A much larger clone is a single base away; this may be a read error. The chain carries TRBV4-2 and TRBJ1-1, with D possibly being TRBD1 (6 bases). Germline CDR1 is LGHNA and CDR2 is YNFKEQ. This CDR3 has 17 residues. This chain's CDR3 is CASSQATLGTGYTEASF. DNA of the CDR3: TGTGCCAGCAGCCAAGCCACCCTCGGAACAGGGTACACTGAAGCTTCCTTT.

The V and J genes are TRBV2 and TRBJ1-1; D possibly corresponds to TRBD1 (5 bases). This CDR3 spans 14 amino acids. Trimming stripped 8 bases from V and 3 bases from J, with 16 bases between. Germline values: CDR1 SNHLY, CDR2 FYNNEI. The CDR3 protein is CASFSSGPYTEAFF. For the CDR3, the DNA is TGTGCCAGCTTTTCGTCAGGGCCATACACTGAAGCTTTCTTT.

In this sample, this clonotype turned up a few times. The genes are TRBV6-1 and TRBJ2-7; D gene ambiguous. The V end was cut by 8 bases, the J end by 0 bases, with 11 bases between. CDR1 and CDR2 from the germline V gene are MNHNS and SASEGT. CDR3 size: 13 residues. CDR3 in amino acids: CASGSRSSYEQYF. Written as DNA, the CDR3 is TGTGCCAGCGGGTCCAGAAGCTCCTACGAGCAGTACTTC.

This clonotype was seen many times. The V call is TRBV7-9, the J call TRBJ2-1, with no clear D. Germline loops: CDR1 SEHNR, CDR2 FQNEAQ (reference sequence). The CDR3 runs to 15 residues. Trimming took 2 bases from V and 1 from J, leaving 9 bases between them. CDR3 amino acids: CASSLTASSYNEQFF. CDR3 sequence (DNA): TGTGCCAGCAGCTTAACAGCGTCTTCCTACAATGAGCAGTTCTTC.

This clonotype came up many times. The rearrangement uses TRBV24-1 and TRBJ2-1; tentatively, D is TRBD1 (5 bases). The CDR3 runs to 16 residues. The V end was cut by 3 bases, the J end by 5 bases, with 16 bases between. In germline, CDR1 is KGHDR, CDR2 SFDVKD. CDR3 DNA: TGTGCCACCAGTGATGGCAGGGTAGCAGTAAACAATGAGCAGTTCTTC. It codes for CATSDGRVAVNNEQFF.

This clonotype came up a few times. V and J are TRBV7-2 and TRBJ1-3; D unclear. From germline, CDR1 is SGHTA and CDR2 FQGNSA. Trimming took 3 bases from V and 9 from J, leaving 18 bases between them. The CDR3 spans 15 residues. The CDR3 DNA is TGTGCCAGCAGCTTGTCTCTGGATACTCGGGTCACCATATATTTT. It specifies CASSLSLDTRVTIYF.

This clonotype came up many times. J is TRBJ2-5 and V is TRBV20-1; D is perhaps TRBD2 (6 bases). Germline CDR1 is DFQATT and CDR2 is SNEGSKA (reference sequence). The CDR3 has 14 residues. Trimming pared 5 bases from V and 5 bases from J, leaving 18 bases between. In DNA form, the CDR3 reads TGCAGTGCTCAATGGGCGGGATATGGGGAGACCCAGTACTTC. It is translated as CSAQWAGYGETQYF.

This clonotype occurred once. The chain's CDR3 is CASSIAVGSYEQYF. The CDR3, as DNA: TGTGCCAGTAGTATCGCGGTCGGGAGCTACGAGCAGTACTTC. The chain links TRBV19 to TRBJ2-7; a possible D gene is TRBD2 (6 bases). The CDR3 sequence is 14 residues long. CDR1 is LNHDA, CDR2 SQIVND, per germline (reference sequence). V lost 3 bases and J 3 bases, leaving 12 bases between the germline ends.